This record looks at one T cell receptor beta chain sequence and its context. This entry is derived from a study of PD-L1 blockade in urothelial cancer. The CDR3 is 12 amino acids. CDR1 is SNHLY, CDR2 FYNNEI, per germline. The V end was cut by 3 bases, the J end by 7 bases, with 7 bases between. Time point defined: pretreatment peripheral blood. Produced via immunoSEQ multiplex PCR; TCRdb's table is partial and in-frame only. The repertoire includes some 16,000 clones, about 88% of them detected once, and roughly 13% sits in the top ten. The origin of this receptor is a man aged 65 to 79 with urothelial cancer. The source was PBMCs, collected around atezolizumab (anti-PD-L1) treatment. The chain combines TRBV2 with TRBJ1-3; the D gene is possibly TRBD1 (5 bases). The CDR3 sequence: CASSEGGNTIYF. CDR3 sequence (DNA): TGTGCCAGCAGTGAGGGGGGGAACACCATATATTTT.